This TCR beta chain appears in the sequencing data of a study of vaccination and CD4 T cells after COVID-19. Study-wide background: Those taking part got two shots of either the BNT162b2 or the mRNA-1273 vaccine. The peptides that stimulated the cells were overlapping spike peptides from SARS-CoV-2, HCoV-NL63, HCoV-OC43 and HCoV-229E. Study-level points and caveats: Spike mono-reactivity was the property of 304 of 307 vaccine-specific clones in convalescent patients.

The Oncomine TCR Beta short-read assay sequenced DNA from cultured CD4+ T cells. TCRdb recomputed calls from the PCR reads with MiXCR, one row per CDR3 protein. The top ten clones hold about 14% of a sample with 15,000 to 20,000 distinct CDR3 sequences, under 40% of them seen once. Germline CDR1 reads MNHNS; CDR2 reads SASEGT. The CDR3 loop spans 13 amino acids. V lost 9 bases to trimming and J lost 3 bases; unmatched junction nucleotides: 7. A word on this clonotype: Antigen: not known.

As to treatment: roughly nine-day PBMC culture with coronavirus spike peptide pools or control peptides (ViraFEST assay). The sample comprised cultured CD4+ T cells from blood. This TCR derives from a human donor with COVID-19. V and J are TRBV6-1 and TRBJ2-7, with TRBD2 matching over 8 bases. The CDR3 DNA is TGTGCCAGTCAGACGGGGGGGGACTACGAGCAGTACTTC. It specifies CASQTGGDYEQYF.